These T cell receptor beta chains were read from a single sample in a study of vaccination and CD4 T cells after COVID-19. What these receptors recognize is not known. Each CDR3 protein gets one entry after TCRdb re-called the PCR reads with MiXCR. The sample holds 15,000 to 18,000 distinct CDR3 sequences; 48% are singletons and the top ten take 15% to 20%. Material: CD4+ T cells from blood, cultured in vitro, obtained before SARS-CoV-2 vaccination. These receptors all come from a human donor who had recovered from COVID-19. Both conserved end residues are part of each CDR3. Fields, in order: V gene, J gene, D gene, clone size, CDR3 DNA, CDR3 protein. A D gene is named only where the DNA matches it firmly. Some rows have no size entry. The others give once, few or many, or a class for an expanded clone.

V: TRBV12-3/TRBV12-4
J: TRBJ1-5
D: -
size: -
DNA: TGTGCCACAGCTAGGAGACAAGCGCAGCCCCAGCATTTT
CDR3: CATARRQAQPQHF

V: TRBV20-1
J: TRBJ2-7
D: -
size: -
DNA: TGCAGTGCTCCTGACAGGTCCTCCTACGAGCAGTACTTC
CDR3: CSAPDRSSYEQYF

V: TRBV7-9
J: TRBJ2-2
D: -
size: few
DNA: TGTGCCAGCAGCTTGGGGGACGCAAGCACCGGGGAGCTGTTTTTT
CDR3: CASSLGDASTGELFF

V: TRBV29-1
J: TRBJ2-1
D: TRBD2
size: -
DNA: TGCAGCGTTGGGACTAGCGCCTACAATGAGCAGTTCTTC
CDR3: CSVGTSAYNEQFF

V: TRBV28
J: TRBJ2-1
D: TRBD2
size: few
DNA: TGTGCCAGCAGTCCAGCGGGAGCCCCTAACAATGAGCAGTTCTTC
CDR3: CASSPAGAPNNEQFF

V: TRBV30
J: TRBJ2-3
D: TRBD2
size: -
DNA: TGTGCCTGGAGAGTTAGGTTGGGCAGGAGGACTAGAGAAGATACGCAGTATTTT
CDR3: CAWRVRLGRRTREDTQYF

V: TRBV6-2/TRBV6-3
J: TRBJ1-2
D: -
size: few
DNA: TGTGCCAGCAGCCCAAACTCGGGCGAGTATGGCTACACCTTC
CDR3: CASSPNSGEYGYTF

V: TRBV12-3/TRBV12-4
J: TRBJ2-5
D: TRBD1
size: -
DNA: TGTGCCAGCAGCGACAGGGAGGAGACCCAGTACTTC
CDR3: CASSDREETQYF

V: TRBV24-1
J: TRBJ2-3
D: -
size: few
DNA: TGTGCCACCAGTGACCCGGTCACTAGCACAGATACGCAGTATTTT
CDR3: CATSDPVTSTDTQYF

V: TRBV7-7
J: TRBJ2-1
D: TRBD1
size: -
DNA: TGTGCCAGCAGCCTAACACAGGGGGCGTTGAATGAGCAGTTCTTC
CDR3: CASSLTQGALNEQFF

V: TRBV6-1
J: TRBJ2-7
D: -
size: -
DNA: TGTGCCAGCAGGTATTCCGCGGTTGCCTACGAGCAGTACTTC
CDR3: CASRYSAVAYEQYF

V: TRBV6-1
J: TRBJ2-7
D: -
size: -
DNA: TGTGCCAGCAGGAAACAGGGTTACGAGCAGTACTTC
CDR3: CASRKQGYEQYF

V: TRBV7-8
J: TRBJ2-6
D: TRBD1
size: -
DNA: TGTGCCAGCAGCCCTACCCAGGGGGCGCCTGGGGCCAACGTCCTGACTTTC
CDR3: CASSPTQGAPGANVLTF

V: TRBV7-3
J: TRBJ2-1
D: -
size: few
DNA: TGTGCCAGCAGCCAGTGGCCAATCCGGGTATCTGGGGATGAGCAGTTCTTC
CDR3: CASSQWPIRVSGDEQFF

V: TRBV6-1
J: TRBJ2-2
D: TRBD2
size: few
DNA: TGTGCCAGCAGACGGGAGGGCCGGAGCGGGGAGCTGTTTTTT
CDR3: CASRREGRSGELFF

V: TRBV11-2
J: TRBJ2-2
D: -
size: few
DNA: TGTGCCAGCAGCCAGAGGGGTGCGGCGAACACCGGGGAGCTGTTTTTT
CDR3: CASSQRGAANTGELFF

V: TRBV20-1
J: TRBJ1-6
D: -
size: -
DNA: TGCAGTGCTGTAGACAGGCTTCGAAATTCACCCCTCCACTTT
CDR3: CSAVDRLRNSPLHF

V: TRBV2
J: TRBJ2-3
D: -
size: once
DNA: TGTGCCAGCAGGAAAGGGTTATCCCACTACGATACGCAGTATTTT
CDR3: CASRKGLSHYDTQYF

V: TRBV28
J: TRBJ2-7
D: -
size: -
DNA: TGTGCCAGCAGTTCTACCCGGGACCCCATACGGCAGTACTTC
CDR3: CASSSTRDPIRQYF

V: TRBV27
J: TRBJ2-1
D: TRBD2
size: once
DNA: TGTGCCAGCAAGCAACCGGGACTAGCGGGAGTGTATGAGCAGTTCTTC
CDR3: CASKQPGLAGVYEQFF

V: TRBV5-1
J: TRBJ2-5
D: -
size: -
DNA: TGCGCCAGCAGCTTGGCCCCTAGCGTGGGAGAGACCCAGTACTTC
CDR3: CASSLAPSVGETQYF

V: TRBV2
J: TRBJ2-7
D: TRBD2
size: -
DNA: TGTGCCAGCAGTGTTTCGGGAGGGCCGGTATTAATATCCTACGAGCAGTACTTC
CDR3: CASSVSGGPVLISYEQYF

V: TRBV11-2
J: TRBJ2-5
D: TRBD2
size: -
DNA: TGTGCCAGCAGCTTAGGTGGACTAGCGGGAGTGGAGACCCAGTACTTC
CDR3: CASSLGGLAGVETQYF

V: TRBV28
J: TRBJ2-6
D: TRBD2
size: once
DNA: TGTGCCAGCAGTGTGACTAGCGGGAACTCTGGGGCCAACGTCCTGACTTTC
CDR3: CASSVTSGNSGANVLTF

V: TRBV27
J: TRBJ2-2
D: -
size: -
DNA: TGTGCCAGCAGTTTAGTCAGGGGAGTAATACTGAACACCGGGGAGCTGTTTTTT
CDR3: CASSLVRGVILNTGELFF

V: TRBV7-2
J: TRBJ2-3
D: -
size: -
DNA: TGTGCCAGCAGCTTAGCCGGGAGAGTGACAGATACGCAGTATTTT
CDR3: CASSLAGRVTDTQYF

V: TRBV30
J: TRBJ1-4
D: -
size: -
DNA: TGTGCCTGGAGCGAACGGACGCCAACTAATGAAAAACTGTTTTTT
CDR3: CAWSERTPTNEKLFF

V: TRBV6-1
J: TRBJ2-5
D: -
size: -
DNA: TGTGCCAGCAGGAATGGTTCGACCCAGTACTTC
CDR3: CASRNGSTQYF

V: TRBV5-8
J: TRBJ1-2
D: TRBD1
size: few
DNA: TGTGCCAGCAGAAAGACAGGGTTGAACTATGGCTACACCTTC
CDR3: CASRKTGLNYGYTF

V: TRBV19
J: TRBJ1-1
D: TRBD1
size: few
DNA: TGTGCCAGTAACCCTCAAGGGACAGGGCCCTTGAACACTGAAGCTTTCTTT
CDR3: CASNPQGTGPLNTEAFF

V: TRBV7-9
J: TRBJ2-7
D: -
size: -
DNA: TGTGCCAGCACCTCGCCTAGCCCCCCCTACGAGCAGTACTTC
CDR3: CASTSPSPPYEQYF

V: TRBV10-3
J: TRBJ2-3
D: -
size: -
DNA: TGTGCCATCAGTGACCCCACTCTTACACCGGATCTACAGTATTTT
CDR3: CAISDPTLTPDLQYF

V: TRBV3-1
J: TRBJ2-5
D: -
size: few
DNA: TGTGCCAGCAGCCACCTGGGTGAGCAAGAGACCCAGTACTTC
CDR3: CASSHLGEQETQYF

V: TRBV6-4
J: TRBJ2-1
D: TRBD2
size: -
DNA: TGTGCCAGCAGTGGGACTAGCGGAGCTGGGGATGAGCAGTTCTTC
CDR3: CASSGTSGAGDEQFF

V: TRBV20-1
J: TRBJ2-1
D: TRBD2
size: -
DNA: TGCAGTGCTAAGGTCTCTAGCGGGAGTTACAATGAGCAGTTCTTC
CDR3: CSAKVSSGSYNEQFF

V: TRBV7-9
J: TRBJ2-7
D: -
size: -
DNA: TGTGCCAGCAGCTTTCAAGGGGGGATCTTCTACGAGCAGTACTTC
CDR3: CASSFQGGIFYEQYF

V: TRBV6-1
J: TRBJ1-3
D: TRBD1
size: few
DNA: TGTGCCAGCTCCCAAGGACAGGGAGGAAACACCATATATTTT
CDR3: CASSQGQGGNTIYF

V: TRBV11-2
J: TRBJ2-5
D: -
size: -
DNA: TGTGCCAGCAGCTGGATCAGGGGGGAAGAGACCCAGTACTTC
CDR3: CASSWIRGEETQYF

V: TRBV20-1
J: TRBJ1-1
D: TRBD1
size: few
DNA: TGCAGTGCTCGGGAATCAGACAGGGCTACTGAAGCTTTCTTT
CDR3: CSARESDRATEAFF

V: TRBV20-1
J: TRBJ2-1
D: TRBD2
size: -
DNA: TGCAGTGCTGGAGCTTTCGGTAGCGGGAACAATGAGCAGTTCTTC
CDR3: CSAGAFGSGNNEQFF